This T cell receptor beta chain was sequenced for a study of sequential checkpoint blockade in melanoma. Overall study context: Patients were randomized 1:1 to nivolumab-then-ipilimumab or ipilimumab-then-nivolumab first-line. Roughly 20 patients had tumor biopsies before treatment and at week 13. DNA from around 90 pretreatment tumor samples underwent TCRβ immunosequencing.

Findings and limits, study-wide: Response in arm A was associated with pretreatment TIL clonality.

V was clipped by 0 bases and J by 6 bases, with 9 bases between them. This CDR3 contains 13 residues. Germline CDR1 is SGHDN and CDR2 is FVKESK. Treatment noted: randomized to nivolumab then ipilimumab (arm A) or the reverse (arm B). The count of this clone is one. Its specificity is not known. Method: immunoSEQ multiplex PCR; TCRdb's copy keeps in-frame clones and lacks some. The table includes approximately 4,900 clones, over 30% detected once. This chain joins TRBV14 and TRBJ2-7; D unclear. The receptor's source is a human donor with melanoma. The sequenced sample was tumor tissue (inferred from file names), obtained from a patient given nivolumab and ipilimumab in sequence. The CDR3 nucleotides read TGTGCCAGCAGCCAAGATTTGCGAACCGAGCAGTACTTC. Its protein product is CASSQDLRTEQYF.